In its sample, the clone carrying this T cell receptor beta chain was seen a few times. Its specificity is not known. The sample is drawn from a study of blood T cells in healthy people across ages. The study's findings and limits: No one knew whether donors had CMV, which possibly confounded expanded clonotype changes.

For the second PCR, which ran for about 7 to 12 cycles, a sample-barcoded 5' primer and a J-beta primer mix were used. TCRdb processed the 5' RACE reads anew with MiXCR; each CDR3 protein has one entry. This table has approximately 700,000 distinct CDR3 sequences, approximately 29% appearing once. Germline V gives CDR1 DFQATT, CDR2 SNEGSKA (reference sequence). The CDR3 is 11 residues long. The chain has TRBV20-1 and TRBJ2-7; no definite D call. The DNA end is more similar to TRBJ2-5, so the J call may be wrong. Sequencing was carried out using blood. The TCR sequence derives from a woman of 80 years or more in good health. Here the CDR3 DNA reads TGCAGTGCTCGGTGGGGAGAGACCCAGTACTTC. Translation: CSARWGETQYF.